The 28 T cell receptor beta chains listed next were all sequenced from one sample in a study of neurological immune-mediated disorders. TCRdb independently ran MiXCR on the 5' RACE reads; one entry per CDR3 protein. Of about 66,000 distinct CDR3 sequences listed, 3.4% are singletons. Sequencing used PBMCs. The receptors were sampled from a man in his forties with multiple sclerosis.

This clonotype was counted at least ten times. J is TRBJ1-1 and V is TRBV5-1, with 8 positions matching TRBD1. The CDR3 length is 14 residues. With V trimmed by 3 bases and J by 6 bases, 7 bases remained unmatched. CDR1 is SGHRS, CDR2 YFSETQ, per germline. The CDR3 loop is CASSSGQGKPEAFF. CDR3 sequence (DNA): TGCGCCAGCAGCTCAGGACAGGGAAAGCCTGAAGCTTTCTTT.

This clonotype was recorded many times. The chain recombines TRBV27 with TRBJ2-1, with 7 bases lining up with TRBD2. V dropped 2 bases and J dropped 4; count of bases not matched to a gene: 5. CDR3 length: 15 residues. The germline V gene encodes CDR1 MNHEY and CDR2 SMNVEV (reference sequence). The CDR3 region is CASSLRAGVYNEQFF. DNA of the CDR3: TGTGCCAGCAGTTTACGGGCGGGAGTGTACAATGAGCAGTTCTTC.

In this sample, this clonotype turned up many times. Here the CDR3 reads CASSYGGAGYSPLHF. The CDR3 DNA reads as TGTGCCAGCAGTTACGGGGGCGCCGGATATTCACCCCTCCACTTT. The chain carries TRBV6-5 and TRBJ1-6; a weak D match, TRBD1 (6 bases). The CDR3 spans 15 residues. Germline V lookup: CDR1 MNHEY, CDR2 SVGAGI. V shed 2 bases and J shed 8 bases, with 13 bases lying between them.

This clonotype was detected many times. The CDR3 sequence is CASSLAAGINQPQHF. CDR3 bases: TGTGCCAGCAGCTTAGCCGCGGGTATTAATCAGCCCCAGCATTTT. This chain uses TRBV7-2 with TRBJ1-5; D is undetermined. Germline V CDR1 and CDR2: SGHTA, FQGNSA. The CDR3 loop spans 15 amino acids. V was clipped by 0 bases and J by 4 bases, with 10 bases between them.

In its sample, this clonotype was seen many times. V and J are TRBV20-1 and TRBJ1-4; D call uncertain. The CDR3 consists of 13 residues. Trimming removed 4 bases at V and 5 bases at J, with 11 bases between. CDR1 is DFQATT and CDR2 is SNEGSKA in the germline V gene (reference sequence). The CDR3: CSAISQPNEKLFF. For the CDR3, the DNA is TGCAGTGCTATTAGCCAGCCGAATGAAAAACTGTTTTTT.

This clonotype came up many times. This CDR3 is CSARWGSGYTF. The CDR3 bases are TGCAGTGCTAGATGGGGTTCGGGCTACACCTTC. The chain joins TRBV20-1 to TRBJ1-2; D ambiguous. This CDR3 contains 11 residues. Looked up from germline, CDR1 is DFQATT and CDR2 is SNEGSKA (reference sequence). Trimming took 2 bases from V and 8 from J, leaving 9 bases between them.

This clonotype has ten or more counts. This chain joins TRBV5-1 and TRBJ2-1; D gene unclear. V was shortened by 0 bases and J by 2 bases, with 6 bases between the two germline ends. Germline V CDR1 and CDR2: SGHRS, YFSETQ. CDR3 length equals 14 residues. The CDR3 here is CASSLAEAYNEQFF. CDR3 nucleotide sequence: TGCGCCAGCAGCTTGGCCGAAGCCTACAATGAGCAGTTCTTC. The full variable domain, rest sourced from reference TRBV5-1 and TRBJ2-1, is KAGVTQTPRYLIKTRGQQVTLSCSPISGHRSVSWYQQTPGQGLQFLFEYFSETQRNKGNFPGRFSGRQFSNSRSEMNVSTLELGDSALYLCASSLAEAYNEQFFGPGTRLTVL.

This clonotype is a singleton in its sample. At one boundary the junction diverges from the germline segment, which might be a read error. The chain employs TRBV7-9 and TRBJ2-7; 7 bases map to TRBD1. CDR1 SEHNR and CDR2 FQNEAQ come from the germline V gene (reference sequence). The length of the CDR3 is 12 residues. The CDR3 spells CDSSMTGYEQYF. The DNA of the CDR3 is TGTGACAGCAGCATGACAGGGTACGAGCAGTACTTC.

This clonotype was detected only a few times. Without the conserved terminal phenylalanine or tryptophan, this CDR3 likely stems from a read error. The chain joins TRBV5-6 to TRBJ2-7; D remains ambiguous. Trimming took 1 base from V and 4 from J, leaving 6 bases between them. The CDR3 has 12 residues. In germline, CDR1 is SGHDT, CDR2 YYEEEE. CDR3 nucleotides: TGTGCCAGCAGCTTGAATCGATACGAGCAGTACAAC. This sequence encodes CASSLNRYEQYN.

This clonotype was seen ten or more times. The chain carries TRBV5-1 and TRBJ2-3; weak D call: TRBD1 (5 bases). V lost 2 bases and J lost 4, with 20 bases in between. CDR3 size: 17 residues. The germline V gene encodes CDR1 SGHRS and CDR2 YFSETQ. CDR3 coding DNA: TGCGCCAGCAGCTTCGGAGACAGCCTAATACAAGCAGATACGCAGTATTTT. It yields the protein CASSFGDSLIQADTQYF.

This clonotype was observed many times. The chain is built from TRBV6-5 and TRBJ2-3; 7 nucleotides line up with TRBD1. The CDR3 sequence is 15 residues long. The germline CDR1 and CDR2 sequences are MNHEY and SVGAGI. J lost 1 base, V lost 4 bases, and 5 bases had no gene match. The CDR3 DNA reads as TGTGCCAGCAGTTTCAACAGGGGTGGCACAGATACGCAGTATTTT. Amino acid sequence: CASSFNRGGTDTQYF.

On this clonotype itself: Germline is not matched at one junction end, which may reflect a read error. This rearrangement joins TRBV5-6 to TRBJ2-5; D is ambiguous. Germline CDR1 and CDR2: SGHDT and YYEEEE. The CDR3 runs 13 residues. CDR3 residues: CASTVGHQENQYF. CDR3 sequence (DNA): TGTGCCAGCACCGTAGGGCACCAAGAGAACCAGTACTTC.

This clonotype was seen at least ten times. The rearrangement joins TRBV25-1 to TRBJ1-2; no reliable D call. V gave up 2 bases and J gave up 3 bases, with 10 bases separating them. This CDR3 spans 14 amino acids. In germline, CDR1 is MGHDK, CDR2 SYGVNS. CDR3: CASSEGGRDYGYTF. The CDR3 DNA sequence: TGTGCCAGCAGTGAAGGCGGCCGGGACTATGGCTACACCTTC.

This clonotype occurred many times. This chain uses TRBV29-1 with TRBJ2-7, with TRBD2 as a possible D gene (5 bases). The CDR3 is 12 residues long. Trimming took 6 bases from V and 4 from J, leaving 13 bases between them. The germline gives CDR1 SQVTM, CDR2 ANQGSEA. DNA for the CDR3: TGCAGCGTGAAGGGATCGGGATACGAGCAGTACTTC. This gives the protein CSVKGSGYEQYF.

This clonotype was seen at least ten times. This sequence joins TRBV5-1 and TRBJ2-5, with TRBD2 as a possible D gene (7 bases). The CDR3 length is 14 residues. With 3 bases removed from V and 5 bases from J, the gap between germline ends came to 14 bases. The germline CDR1 and CDR2 sequences are SGHRS and YFSETQ. The DNA of the CDR3 is TGCGCCAGCAGCTCACCGGGGGGCCGGGAGACCCAGTACTTC. This gives the protein CASSSPGGRETQYF.

This clonotype was observed at least ten times. The chain carries TRBV4-1 and TRBJ1-5; D possibly corresponds to TRBD1 (5 bases). Trimming left V 3 bases short and J 6 bases short, with 12 bases between. The CDR3 runs 14 residues. The V gene's germline CDR1 is MGHRA and CDR2 YSYEKL. The CDR3 coding sequence is TGCGCCAGCAGCCAGGAGGGGTTTGGTCAGCCCCAGCATTTT. Translated, it gives CASSQEGFGQPQHF.

This clonotype was recorded many times. V is TRBV5-1 and J is TRBJ1-1; 8 positions agree with TRBD1. CDR3 size: 14 residues. Germline V lookup: CDR1 SGHRS, CDR2 YFSETQ. Trimming cost V 4 bases and J 5 bases; bases outside gene matches: 7. CDR3 protein: CASSLQGVVTEAFF. CDR3 DNA: TGCGCCAGCAGCCTACAGGGGGTCGTGACTGAAGCTTTCTTT. The entire variable domain, with the rest obtained from reference TRBV5-1 and TRBJ1-1, is as follows: KAGVTQTPRYLIKTRGQQVTLSCSPISGHRSVSWYQQTPGQGLQFLFEYFSETQRNKGNFPGRFSGRQFSNSRSEMNVSTLELGDSALYLCASSLQGVVTEAFFGQGTRLTVV.

This clonotype was seen more than once but under ten times. A much larger clone is a single base away; this may be a read error. The V and J genes are TRBV5-1 and TRBJ1-3; no firm D call. Germline CDR1 is SGHRS and CDR2 is YFSETQ. This CDR3 comprises 15 residues. Here the CDR3 DNA reads TGCGCCAGCAGCCCGGCGGCGGCAGCTGGAAAAACCATATATTTT. Translation: CASSPAAAAGKTIYF.

This clonotype was detected ten times or more. The chain links TRBV5-1 to TRBJ2-1; TRBD1 agrees at 8 bases. The CDR3 extends over 14 amino acids. With 6 bases clipped from V and 5 bases from J, the junction kept 7 bases outside the gene matches. CDR1 SGHRS and CDR2 YFSETQ come from the germline V gene. The CDR3 loop reads CASTGQGGNNEQFF. CDR3 bases: TGCGCCAGCACAGGACAGGGCGGCAACAATGAGCAGTTCTTC.

The sample holds many counts of this clonotype. V gene TRBV14 combines with J gene TRBJ2-1; unclear D gene. The germline V and J ends were trimmed by 4 bases and 0 bases, with 16 bases remaining between them. Germline V lookup: CDR1 SGHDN, CDR2 FVKESK. The CDR3 consists of 17 residues. The CDR3 bases are TGTGCCAGCAGCCTGAGACTCAACAGCAACTCCTACAATGAGCAGTTCTTC. This encodes CASSLRLNSNSYNEQFF.

This clonotype was seen repeatedly, ten times or more. V is TRBV12-3 or TRBV12-4 and J is TRBJ1-1, with D unclear. CDR3 length: 15 amino acids. V gave up 4 bases and J gave up 1 base, with 13 bases separating them. The CDR3 is CASSSNWAPNTEAFF. The CDR3 nucleotides are TGTGCCAGCAGTTCGAACTGGGCCCCGAACACTGAAGCTTTCTTT.

The table lists this clonotype with many counts. This rearrangement joins TRBV18 to TRBJ1-1, with TRBD1 as a possible D gene (5 bases). Germline assignment: CDR1 KGHSH and CDR2 LQKENI. CDR3 size: 13 residues. The ends were cut back, 8 bases at V and 0 bases at J, with 10 bases in the middle. CDR3 in amino acids: CASASGMNTEAFF. The DNA for the CDR3 is TGTGCCAGCGCCTCAGGGATGAACACTGAAGCTTTCTTT.

This clonotype was counted ten times or more. The CDR3 loop is CAISVGQRAPLEFF. CDR3 nucleotide sequence: TGTGCCATCAGTGTTGGCCAGCGGGCCCCCTTGGAGTTCTTC. The rearrangement uses TRBV10-3 and TRBJ2-1, with D maybe TRBD2 (6 bases). This CDR3 contains 14 residues. Germline assignment: CDR1 ENHRY and CDR2 SYGVKD. The V end was cut by 4 bases, the J end by 14 bases, with 21 bases between.

This clonotype was seen ten or more times. The chain links TRBV5-5 to TRBJ2-3, with 9 bases that match TRBD2. The germline V gene has CDR1 SGHKS and CDR2 YYEKEE (reference sequence). The CDR3 spans 14 residues. Trimming took 4 bases from V and 4 from J; bases not matched to a gene: 4. The CDR3 sequence: CASSPWTSADTQYF. CDR3 DNA: TGTGCCAGCAGCCCCTGGACTAGCGCAGATACGCAGTATTTT.

This clonotype came up many times. This chain connects TRBV5-5 to TRBJ1-2; 7 nucleotides align to TRBD1. V trimming: 2 bases; J trimming: 1 base; junction bases outside the gene matches: 5. CDR3 length: 15 residues. The germline V gene has CDR1 SGHKS and CDR2 YYEKEE (reference sequence). CDR3 loop: CASSLGDSLNYGYTF. The CDR3 region has the DNA TGTGCCAGCAGCTTAGGGGACAGCCTTAACTATGGCTACACCTTC. Together with reference TRBV5-5 and TRBJ1-2, the CDR3 gives the full variable domain: DAGVTQSPTHLIKTRGQQVTLRCSPISGHKSVSWYQQVLGQGPQFIFQYYEKEERGRGNFPDRFSARQFPNYSSELNVNALLLGDSALYLCASSLGDSLNYGYTFGSGTRLTVV.

This clonotype was counted a few times. At one of its ends the junction is not consistent with the germline gene, which may arise from a read error. This chain joins TRBV5-5 and TRBJ1-5; 7 positions agree with TRBD1. Looked up from germline, CDR1 is SGHKS and CDR2 is YYEKEE (reference sequence). CDR3 length: 14 amino acids. The CDR3 sequence is CASSRQGNNKTQNF. In nucleotides, the CDR3 is TGTGCCAGCAGCAGACAGGGTAACAATAAGACCCAGAATTTT.

This clonotype came up many times. The chain couples TRBV12-3 or TRBV12-4 to TRBJ2-7; D gene ambiguous. The CDR3 extends over 17 amino acids. V shed 2 bases and J shed 1 base, with 18 bases lying between them. The CDR3 region is CASSLRRVTLPSYEQYF. The CDR3 DNA follows: TGTGCCAGCAGTTTAAGGCGTGTGACACTACCGTCCTACGAGCAGTACTTC.

This clonotype was counted ten times or more. V and J are TRBV21-1 and TRBJ2-7; TRBD2, the D gene given by the table, was not confirmed from the DNA. TRBV21-1 is reported as a pseudogene. The length of the CDR3 is 19 residues. The CDR3 sequence: CASSRGSGLAGLTRVKQYF. The DNA for the CDR3 is TGTGCCAGCAGCAGAGGTTCAGGACTAGCGGGTCTTACGAGGGTGAAGCAGTACTTC.